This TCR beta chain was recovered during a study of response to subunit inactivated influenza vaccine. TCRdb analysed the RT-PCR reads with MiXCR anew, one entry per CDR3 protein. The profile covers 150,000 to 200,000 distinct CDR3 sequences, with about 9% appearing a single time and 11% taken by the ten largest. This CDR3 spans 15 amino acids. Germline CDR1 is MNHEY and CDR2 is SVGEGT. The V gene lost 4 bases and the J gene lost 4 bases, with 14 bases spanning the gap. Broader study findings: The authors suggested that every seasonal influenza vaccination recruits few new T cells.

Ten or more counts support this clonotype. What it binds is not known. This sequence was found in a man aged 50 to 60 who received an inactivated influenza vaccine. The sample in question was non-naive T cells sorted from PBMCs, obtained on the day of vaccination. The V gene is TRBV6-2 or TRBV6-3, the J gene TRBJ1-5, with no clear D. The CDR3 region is CASSSLEQVNQPQHF. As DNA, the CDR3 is TGTGCCAGCAGTTCCCTCGAGCAGGTTAATCAGCCCCAGCATTTT.